This T cell receptor (beta chain) came from a study of T-cell memory formation after mild COVID-19 (dated by TCRdb to the early 2020s). About the full investigation: Most TCR sequence clusters were specific to one of the two donors. Longitudinal TCRalpha and TCRbeta repertoire sequencing tracked T-cell clones expanding and contracting after mild COVID-19 in two donors. The cohort comprised two young, previously healthy adult volunteers, one female and one male. Summary of the overall study and its limitations: Clones contracting from day 15 to 85 had balanced CD4/CD8 phenotypes, while a second wave expanding from day 15 to 37 was biased towards CD4+. The study included only a couple of mild cases, and larger cohorts that include severe cases with pre-infection samples were judged to be necessary. Contracting CD4+ clones were located mainly in the CM and EM memory subsets, whereas CD8+ clones were found to be enriched in EMRA. Whether the second-wave clones peaking on day 37 were SARS-CoV-2 specific was not confirmed. Some responding clones were found in pre-infection memory, which suggests that pre-existing cross-reactive memory T cells took part in the SARS-CoV-2 response.

This clonotype was observed a handful of times. The antigen this receptor binds is unknown. No base quality information exists; no much larger clone differs at one position. Ficoll-Paque density gradient centrifugation was the method used to isolate PBMCs. The data were produced on an Illumina NovaSeq 6000. TCRalpha and TCRbeta cDNA libraries were constructed by 5'RACE with constant-segment primers, with sample barcodes and unique molecular identifiers being introduced. RNA was extracted from every sample with Trizol reagent. The libraries were amplified in two PCR steps, and the second step added a second sample barcode and Illumina TruSeq adapters. Sequencing of the libraries was done on an Illumina NovaSeq, producing 2 x 150 bp paired-end reads. In the source study's methods: Demultiplexing of reads and collapsing into UMI-guided consensus sequences were performed with migec v1.2.7. Using mixcr v2.1.11, the UMI consensuses were aligned to TRA and TRB V and J templates and assembled into clonotypes. A clonotype was counted as expanded or contracted only if both edgeR and NoisET called the change significant, with noise models trained on biological replicates. For edgeR calls, the cutoffs were a false discovery rate-adjusted p below 0.01 and a log2 fold-change threshold of 1. PCA with hierarchical clustering of max-normalized trajectories of the 1000 most abundant clonotypes was used as exploratory dynamics analysis. Each responding clone was given a CD4 or CD8 phenotype based on the CD4+ and CD8+ repertoires, which had been sequenced separately. Using fastp trimming at Q25 and MiXCR clonotype assembly, TCRdb reanalyzed the public sequencing data and kept in-frame beta chains. Rows are combined by CDR3 protein, so each entry shows the most common genes and DNA. The V and J calls come from TCRdb's annotation, not from the publication. This sample holds tens of thousands of distinct CDR3 sequences; 6.6% were observed only once. About 0.8% of the sample is in the top ten clones.

The TCR comes from an adult who had mild COVID-19 (a few samples of this study predate the infection). The sample titles of this study are shuffled in the database, so cell type and time point are left out. Sequencing was done on a sample of PBMCs or a T cell subset sorted from them (not recorded which).

The CDR3 amino acid sequence is: CASAQGKSYGYTF. The DNA is TGCGCCAGCGCCCAGGGCAAGAGCTATGGCTACACCTTC. The chain couples TRBV4-1 to TRBJ1-2; TRBD1 is possibly the D segment (5 matching bases). Trimming at the junction amounts to 8 bases on V and 4 bases on J, and the germline ends lie 14 bases apart. The CDR3 runs 13 residues from the cysteine to the phenylalanine. CDR3 DNA only is kept here, 39 bases in frame from base 1. The germline V gene gives CDR1 as MGHRA and CDR2 as YSYEKL.